The present entry profiles one T cell receptor beta chain with its context. The target antigen is unknown. TCRdb's table, derived via immunoSEQ multiplex PCR, lists solely in-frame clones and lacks some. The sample lists about 120,000 clones, around 87% seen once, with about 6% in the top ten. Trimming shortened V by 0 bases and J by 10 bases, and 10 bases separated the two germline ends. Germline assignment: CDR1 GTSNPN and CDR2 SVGIG (reference sequence). CDR3 length equals 11 residues. This record belongs to a study of cytomegalovirus exposure and HLA in healthy donors. Whole-study results and caveats: According to a later analysis, TCR clusters from the first cohort tended to co-occur in the roughly 110 validation repertoires. Some public TCRs appeared in many individuals, while most sequences were rare.

The J gene is TRBJ2-7, the V gene TRBV30, with D possibly TRBD1 on 6 matching bases. This clonotype was obtained from a woman under 30 in good health and CMV-seropositive. The sequenced sample consisted of PBMCs. The CDR3 region is CAWSVQGSQYF. CDR3 DNA sequence: TGTGCCTGGAGTGTACAGGGTAGTCAGTACTTC.